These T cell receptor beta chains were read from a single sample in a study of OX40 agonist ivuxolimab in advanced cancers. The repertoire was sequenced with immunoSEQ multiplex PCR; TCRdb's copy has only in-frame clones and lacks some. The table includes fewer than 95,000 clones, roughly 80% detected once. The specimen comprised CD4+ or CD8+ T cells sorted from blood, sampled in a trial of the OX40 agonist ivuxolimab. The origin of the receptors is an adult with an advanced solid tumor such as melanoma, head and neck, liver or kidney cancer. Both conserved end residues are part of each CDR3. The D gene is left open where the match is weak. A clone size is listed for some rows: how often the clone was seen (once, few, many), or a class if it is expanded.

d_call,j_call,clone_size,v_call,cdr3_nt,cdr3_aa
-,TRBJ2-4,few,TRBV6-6,TGTGCCAGCAGTTACAATGGAGCTCCGGACATTCAGTACTTC,CASSYNGAPDIQYF
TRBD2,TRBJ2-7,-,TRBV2,TGTGCCAGCAGTGATAGGGGACTAGCGGGAGCTGAGCAGTACTTC,CASSDRGLAGAEQYF
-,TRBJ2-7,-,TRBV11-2,TGTGCCAGCAGCTCCTCAGCCTACGAGCAGTACTTC,CASSSSAYEQYF
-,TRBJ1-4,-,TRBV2,TGTGCCAGCAGCCCCAGGGATGGGAATGAAAAACTGTTTTTT,CASSPRDGNEKLFF
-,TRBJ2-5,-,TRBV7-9,TGTGCCAGCAACCCCCAACAGGGATGGGAGACCCAGTACTTC,CASNPQQGWETQYF
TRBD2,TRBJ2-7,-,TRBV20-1,TGCAGTGCATCGACTAGCGGGCCTCTGTACTTC,CSASTSGPLYF
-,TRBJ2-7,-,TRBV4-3,TGCGCCAGCAGCCGCTTGGACAGCTCCTACGAGCAGTACTTC,CASSRLDSSYEQYF
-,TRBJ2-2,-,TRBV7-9,TGTGCCAGCAGCTTCAGAACCGGGGAGCTGTTTTTT,CASSFRTGELFF
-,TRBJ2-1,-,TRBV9,TGTGCCAGCAGCGTAGAACTAGTGTACAATGAGCAGTTCTTC,CASSVELVYNEQFF
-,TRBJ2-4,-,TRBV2,TGTGCCAGCAGCCATCCGGGTGGGGACATTCAGTACTTC,CASSHPGGDIQYF
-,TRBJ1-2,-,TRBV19,TGTGCCAGTAGTCCCCTGGCGCGTGACGGCTACACCTTC,CASSPLARDGYTF
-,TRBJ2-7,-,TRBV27,TGTGCCAGCAGTTTATCAGGGGGGAATGCCTACGAGCAGTACTTC,CASSLSGGNAYEQYF
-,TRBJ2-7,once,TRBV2,TGTGCCAGACCTCCGCGAGGCCCGGCCGAGCAGTACTTC,CARPPRGPAEQYF
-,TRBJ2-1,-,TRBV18,TGTGCCAGCTCCGAAGCGACGTACAATGAGCAGTTCTTC,CASSEATYNEQFF
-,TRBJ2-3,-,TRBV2,TGTGCCAGCAGTCGGGGGTTAGATACGCAGTATTTT,CASSRGLDTQYF
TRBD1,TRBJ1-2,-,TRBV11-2,TGTGCCAGCAGCTTTAGCCTAGGACAGGGAGGTGGCTACACCTTC,CASSFSLGQGGGYTF
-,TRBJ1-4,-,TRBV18,TGTGCCAGCTCCCCCGTGGGGGTGGTAAATGAAAAACTGTTTTTT,CASSPVGVVNEKLFF